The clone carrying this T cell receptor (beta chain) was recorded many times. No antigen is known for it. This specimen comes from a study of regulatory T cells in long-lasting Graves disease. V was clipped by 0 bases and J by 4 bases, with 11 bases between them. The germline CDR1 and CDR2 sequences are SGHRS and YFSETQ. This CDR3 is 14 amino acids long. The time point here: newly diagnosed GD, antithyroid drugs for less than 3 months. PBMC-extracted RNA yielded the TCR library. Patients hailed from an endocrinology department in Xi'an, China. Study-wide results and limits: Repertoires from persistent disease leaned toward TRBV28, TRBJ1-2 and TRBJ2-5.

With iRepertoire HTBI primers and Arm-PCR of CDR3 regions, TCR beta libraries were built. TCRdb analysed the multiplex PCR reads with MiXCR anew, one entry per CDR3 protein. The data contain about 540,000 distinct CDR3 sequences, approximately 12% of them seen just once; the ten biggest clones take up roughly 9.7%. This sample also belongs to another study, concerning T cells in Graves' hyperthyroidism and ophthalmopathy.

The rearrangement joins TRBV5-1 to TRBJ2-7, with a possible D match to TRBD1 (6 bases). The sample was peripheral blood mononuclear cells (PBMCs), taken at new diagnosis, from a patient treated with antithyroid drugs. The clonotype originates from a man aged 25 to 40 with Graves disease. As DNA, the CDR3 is TGCGCCAGCAGCTTGGGGGACACTCTATACGAGCAGTACTTC. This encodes CASSLGDTLYEQYF.